The 20 T cell receptor beta chains reported below all come from one sample, sequenced in a study of T cell clonotyping in hematopoietic cell transplantation. The method was immunoSEQ multiplex PCR; TCRdb's version includes in-frame clones alone and lacks a portion of them. Of fewer than 15,000 clones listed, around 90% are singletons. Sequencing was performed on peripheral blood mononuclear cells. The receptors were gathered from a man in his thirties or forties in good health. Some clones in this sample may be carry-over from other donors' samples.

The chain uses TRBV7-8 and TRBJ2-7; D gene ambiguous. The CDR3 runs to 13 residues. The germline V gene has CDR1 SGHVS and CDR2 FQNEAQ. V was clipped by 5 bases and J by 1 base, with 9 bases between them. CDR3 loop: CASSPRVSYEQYF. The CDR3 DNA is TGTGCCAGCAGCCCACGGGTATCCTACGAGCAGTACTTC. Full variable domain (remainder filled in from reference TRBV7-8 and TRBJ2-7): GAGVSQSPRYKVAKRGQDVALRCDPISGHVSLFWYQQALGQGPEFLTYFQNEAQLDKSGLPSDRFFAERPEGSVSTLKIQRTQQEDSAVYLCASSPRVSYEQYFGPGTRLTVT.

The rearrangement joins TRBV13 to TRBJ2-7; D is possibly TRBD1 (7 bases). V lost 5 bases and J lost 3, with 17 bases in between. Germline loops: CDR1 PRHDT, CDR2 FYEKMQ (reference sequence). This CDR3 is 15 amino acids long. CDR3 amino acids: CASSLTDRDFYEQYF. The CDR3 nucleotides read TGTGCCAGCAGCCTGACAGACAGGGACTTCTACGAGCAGTACTTC.

This chain connects TRBV5-1 to TRBJ2-7; tentative D call: TRBD1 (5 bases). The germline V gene has CDR1 SGHRS and CDR2 YFSETQ. The CDR3 sequence is 15 residues long. Trimming took off 0 bases at V and 2 bases at J, with 12 bases between the two ends. The CDR3 DNA is TGCGCCAGCAGCTTGGGGGGCGGCACCACCTACGAGCAGTACTTC. Translating gives CASSLGGGTTYEQYF.

The V call is TRBV5-8, the J call TRBJ1-4; D gene unclear. In germline, CDR1 is SGHTS, CDR2 YDEGEE. V lost 1 base and J 5 bases, leaving 9 bases between the germline ends. This CDR3 spans 14 amino acids. The CDR3 coding sequence is TGTGCCAGCAGCTTGTGGCACTCCAATGAAAAACTGTTTTTT. Translation gives CASSLWHSNEKLFF.

This sequence joins TRBV7-2 and TRBJ2-5, with TRBD2 identical over 8 bases. This CDR3 region has 13 residues. J was trimmed by 4 bases and V by 7 bases; bases with no gene match: 5. Germline V lookup: CDR1 SGHTA, CDR2 FQGNSA. CDR3 coding DNA: TGTGCCAGCACCCGGACTAGCTTAGAGACCCAGTACTTC. This codes for CASTRTSLETQYF.

This clone was observed a single time. The chain combines TRBV30 with TRBJ1-4; a possible D gene is TRBD1 (5 bases). This CDR3 spans 12 amino acids. The V and J ends lost 5 bases and 2 bases respectively, with 6 bases between them. In germline, CDR1 is GTSNPN, CDR2 SVGIG (reference sequence). The CDR3 region has the DNA TGTGCCTGGGGGGCGACTAATGAAAAACTGTTTTTT. Protein product: CAWGATNEKLFF.

V gene TRBV25-1 combines with J gene TRBJ1-1; 11 bases map to TRBD1. CDR3 length: 15 residues. Trimming cost V 3 bases and J 5 bases; bases outside gene matches: 5. CDR1 MGHDK and CDR2 SYGVNS come from the germline V gene. The CDR3 DNA sequence: TGTGCCAGCAGTGACCCCGGGACAGGGGGTACTGAAGCTTTCTTT. Its translation is CASSDPGTGGTEAFF.

The V call is TRBV29-1, the J call TRBJ2-1; the D gene is possibly TRBD2 (6 bases). The V gene's germline CDR1 is SQVTM and CDR2 ANQGSEA. The V gene lost 0 bases and the J gene lost 1 base, with 19 bases spanning the gap. There are 18 residues in the CDR3. The CDR3 sequence: CSVEEWWVASASYNEQFF. Written as DNA, the CDR3 is TGCAGCGTTGAAGAGTGGTGGGTGGCTAGCGCTTCCTACAATGAGCAGTTCTTC.

The rearrangement links TRBV7-2 to TRBJ1-3; perhaps TRBD1 as D (5 bases). This CDR3 has 15 residues. V lost 5 bases to trimming and J lost 0 bases, with 11 bases between them. The germline CDR1 and CDR2 sequences are SGHTA and FQGNSA. The CDR3 coding sequence is TGTGCCAGCAGCCGTGGGACTGACTCTGGAAACACCATATATTTT. It is translated as CASSRGTDSGNTIYF.

The rearrangement links TRBV5-5 to TRBJ2-3, with D tentatively TRBD2 (5 bases). The CDR3 sequence is 15 residues long. Deletions cut 4 bases from V and 0 bases from J, with 12 bases between. Per germline, CDR1 SGHKS and CDR2 YYEKEE (reference sequence). CDR3 amino acids: CASSPLWTSTDTQYF. In DNA form, the CDR3 reads TGTGCCAGCAGCCCCCTCTGGACTAGCACAGATACGCAGTATTTT.

The chain joins TRBV7-3 to TRBJ2-3, with D unresolved. Per the germline V gene, CDR1 is SGHTA and CDR2 is FQGTGA. The germline V and J ends were trimmed by 0 bases and 0 bases, with 7 bases remaining between them. This CDR3 contains 15 residues. The CDR3 sequence is CASSLTSASTDTQYF. CDR3 in DNA: TGTGCCAGCAGCTTAACCTCGGCTAGCACAGATACGCAGTATTTT.

The chain links TRBV2 to TRBJ1-2; no firm D call. The CDR3 runs 16 residues. The germline V and J ends were trimmed by 1 base and 4 bases, with 16 bases remaining between them. Germline V gene data show CDR1 as SNHLY and CDR2 as FYNNEI. The CDR3 loop reads CASSEGVRFRSYGYTF. The CDR3, as DNA: TGTGCCAGCAGTGAAGGGGTGCGGTTCCGCTCCTATGGCTACACCTTC.

The chain is built from TRBV13 and TRBJ1-2; D call uncertain. Trimming shortened V by 5 bases and J by 8 bases, and 18 bases separated the two germline ends. This CDR3 region has 14 residues. CDR1 is PRHDT, CDR2 FYEKMQ, per germline (reference sequence). CDR3 residues: CASSPRPGREGYTF. CDR3 nucleotide sequence: TGTGCCAGCAGCCCACGCCCGGGGAGGGAGGGCTACACCTTC.

The chain combines TRBV7-2 with TRBJ2-1, with D possibly TRBD2 on 7 matching bases. Deletions cut 1 base from V and 5 bases from J, with 12 bases between. The CDR3 has 15 residues. Germline-derived CDR1 and CDR2 are SGHTA and FQGNSA. The CDR3 is CASSLVGGGNNEQFF. CDR3 nucleotides: TGTGCCAGCAGCTTAGTGGGCGGGGGCAACAATGAGCAGTTCTTC.

V is TRBV2 and J is TRBJ1-1, with D unresolved. V lost 0 bases to trimming and J lost 11 bases, with 7 bases between them. CDR1 and CDR2 from the germline V gene are SNHLY and FYNNEI. This CDR3 has 11 residues. The CDR3 here is CASSEARRAFF. The CDR3 DNA follows: TGTGCCAGCAGTGAAGCGCGGAGGGCTTTCTTT. Full variable domain (rest looked up from reference TRBV2 and TRBJ1-1): EPEVTQTPSHQVTQMGQEVILRCVPISNHLYFYWYRQILGQKVEFLVSFYNNEISEKSEIFDDQFSVERPDGSNFTLKIRSTKLEDSAMYFCASSEARRAFFGQGTRLTVV.

This chain connects TRBV4-2 to TRBJ1-2, with D unclear. This CDR3 region has 13 residues. Germline CDR1 is LGHNA and CDR2 is YNFKEQ. Trimming cost V 3 bases and J 3 bases, with 8 bases left between them. DNA for the CDR3: TGTGCCAGCAGCCAGTCGGCAGACTATGGCTACACCTTC. It is translated as CASSQSADYGYTF.

This chain uses TRBV7-2 with TRBJ2-3; the D gene is possibly TRBD2 (6 bases). Germline CDR1 is SGHTA and CDR2 is FQGNSA. V gave up 7 bases and J gave up 4 bases, with 15 bases separating them. The CDR3 covers 14 residues. CDR3 amino acids: CASTQTRRPDTQYF. CDR3 in DNA: TGTGCCAGCACCCAGACTAGAAGGCCAGATACGCAGTATTTT.

The rearrangement links TRBV7-2 to TRBJ2-2; 13 positions agree with TRBD2. Germline loops: CDR1 SGHTA, CDR2 FQGNSA. Trimming cost V 5 bases and J 2 bases; bases outside gene matches: 5. This CDR3 is 17 amino acids long. CDR3 DNA: TGTGCCAGCAGCCCCCCGGGACTAGCGGGAAACACCGGGGAGCTGTTTTTT. Its translation is CASSPPGLAGNTGELFF.

This clone was observed a single time. J is TRBJ2-1 and V is TRBV7-2; 7 nucleotides agree with TRBD2. From germline, CDR1 is SGHTA and CDR2 FQGNSA. The CDR3 contains 16 residues. Unmatched junction bases numbered 7, after V lost 5 bases and J lost 0 bases. CDR3 residues: CASSTTSFGSYNEQFF. For the CDR3, the DNA is TGTGCCAGCAGCACGACTAGCTTTGGCTCCTACAATGAGCAGTTCTTC.

In regard to this clone: Germline and junction disagree at one end, which may indicate a read error. The chain uses TRBV7-2 and TRBJ2-5; D call uncertain. CDR3 length: 15 residues. In germline, CDR1 is SGHTA, CDR2 FQGNSA. CDR3 protein: CASSLGVAKRETQYF. The CDR3 coding sequence is TGTGCCAGCAGTTTAGGTGTCGCCAAACGGGAGACCCAGTACTTC.